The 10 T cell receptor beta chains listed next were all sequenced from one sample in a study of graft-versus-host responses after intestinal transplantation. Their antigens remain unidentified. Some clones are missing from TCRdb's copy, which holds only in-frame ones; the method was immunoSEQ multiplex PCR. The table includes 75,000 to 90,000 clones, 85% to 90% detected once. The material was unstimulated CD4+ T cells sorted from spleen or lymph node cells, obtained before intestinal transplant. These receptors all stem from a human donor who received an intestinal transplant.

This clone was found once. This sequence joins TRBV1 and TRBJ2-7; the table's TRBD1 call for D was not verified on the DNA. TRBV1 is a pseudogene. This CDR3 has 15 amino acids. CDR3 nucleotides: TGCACCAGCAGCCAAGACAGGGTGAGCTCCTACGAGCAGTACTTC. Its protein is CTSSQDRVSSYEQYF.

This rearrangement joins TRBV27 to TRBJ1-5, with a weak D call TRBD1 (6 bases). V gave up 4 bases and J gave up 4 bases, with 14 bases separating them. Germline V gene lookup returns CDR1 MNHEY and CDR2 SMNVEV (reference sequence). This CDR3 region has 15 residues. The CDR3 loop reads CASSSHQGRNQPQHF. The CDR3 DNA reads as TGTGCCAGCAGTTCTCACCAGGGGAGAAATCAGCCCCAGCATTTT.

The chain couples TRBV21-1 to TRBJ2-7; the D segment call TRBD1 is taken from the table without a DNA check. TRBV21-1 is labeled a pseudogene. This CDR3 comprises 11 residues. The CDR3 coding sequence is TGTGCCAGCAGCAAGTACAACGAGCAGTACTTC. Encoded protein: CASSKYNEQYF.

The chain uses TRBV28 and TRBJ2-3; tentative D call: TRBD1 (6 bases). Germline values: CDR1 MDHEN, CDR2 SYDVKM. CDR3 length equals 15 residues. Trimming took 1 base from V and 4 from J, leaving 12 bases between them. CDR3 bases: TGTGCCAGCAGTTTATTTCACAGGGTGGCAGATACGCAGTATTTT. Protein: CASSLFHRVADTQYF.

CDR3 region: CASRRTSQSDTQYF. Here the CDR3 DNA reads TGTGCCAGTAGAAGAACTAGTCAATCAGATACGCAGTATTTT. The chain couples TRBV19 to TRBJ2-3, with a weak D call TRBD2 (5 bases). Germline V gene lookup returns CDR1 LNHDA and CDR2 SQIVND (reference sequence). The CDR3 is 14 amino acids. Deletions cut 6 bases from V and 4 bases from J, with 14 bases between.

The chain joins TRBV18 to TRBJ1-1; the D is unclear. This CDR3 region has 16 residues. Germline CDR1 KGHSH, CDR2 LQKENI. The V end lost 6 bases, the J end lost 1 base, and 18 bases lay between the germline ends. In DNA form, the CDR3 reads TGTGCCAGCTCCCGATATGGTGGCGGATCGAACACTGAAGCTTTCTTT. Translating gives CASSRYGGGSNTEAFF.

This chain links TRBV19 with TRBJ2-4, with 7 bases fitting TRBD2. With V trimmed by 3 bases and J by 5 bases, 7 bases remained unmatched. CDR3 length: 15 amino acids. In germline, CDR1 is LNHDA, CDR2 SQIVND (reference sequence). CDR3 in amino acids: CASSIGAGEENIQYF. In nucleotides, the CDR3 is TGTGCCAGTAGTATCGGGGCGGGAGAGGAAAACATTCAGTACTTC.

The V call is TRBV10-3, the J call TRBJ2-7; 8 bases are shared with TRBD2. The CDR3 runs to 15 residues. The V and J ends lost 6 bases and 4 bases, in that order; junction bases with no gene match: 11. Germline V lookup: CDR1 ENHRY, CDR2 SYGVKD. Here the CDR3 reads CAISPLRGGQYEQYF. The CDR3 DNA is TGTGCCATCAGCCCGTTGCGCGGGGGGCAATACGAGCAGTACTTC.

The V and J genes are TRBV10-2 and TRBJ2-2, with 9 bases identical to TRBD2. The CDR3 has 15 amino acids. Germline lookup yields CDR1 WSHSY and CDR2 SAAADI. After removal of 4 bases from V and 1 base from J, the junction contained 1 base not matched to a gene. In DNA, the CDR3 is TGCGCCAGCAGTGCGACTAGCGGGAACACCGGGGAGCTGTTTTTT. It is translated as CASSATSGNTGELFF.

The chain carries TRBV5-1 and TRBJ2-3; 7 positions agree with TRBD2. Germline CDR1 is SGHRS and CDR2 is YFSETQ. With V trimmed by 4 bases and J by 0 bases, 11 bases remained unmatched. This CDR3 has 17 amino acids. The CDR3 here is CASSEKTGAGSTDTQYF. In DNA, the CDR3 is TGCGCCAGCAGCGAGAAAACCGGAGCGGGGAGCACAGATACGCAGTATTTT.